Sequencing of this T cell receptor (beta chain) was carried out in a study of blood T cell repertoires in COVID-19. Study information: Donors in the United States, Italy and Spain gave samples during acute or convalescent COVID-19. PBMCs, B-cell-depleted T cells, or T cells were the source of the cDNA or gDNA that made up the material.

The CDR3 loop spans 15 amino acids. V lost 2 bases, J lost 1 base, and 13 bases lay in between. Looked up from germline, CDR1 is SGHRS and CDR2 is YFSETQ. Study processing details: The authors estimated nucleated cell counts from reference gene primer amplification. Data came from immunoSEQ multiplex PCR; TCRdb stores just in-frame clones and leaves some out. V, J and clone size reflect that table, while D and trimming were determined from the DNA. The data contain some 220,000 clones, 87% of them seen just once; the ten biggest clones take up roughly 12%. This TCR came from a young woman who had recovered from COVID-19. Sequencing was carried out using peripheral blood. The chain couples TRBV5-1 to TRBJ2-7; D unresolved. The CDR3 DNA reads as TGCGCCAGCAGCTTTGGCCGAGCACTATCCTACGAGCAGTACTTC. Translated, it gives CASSFGRALSYEQYF.